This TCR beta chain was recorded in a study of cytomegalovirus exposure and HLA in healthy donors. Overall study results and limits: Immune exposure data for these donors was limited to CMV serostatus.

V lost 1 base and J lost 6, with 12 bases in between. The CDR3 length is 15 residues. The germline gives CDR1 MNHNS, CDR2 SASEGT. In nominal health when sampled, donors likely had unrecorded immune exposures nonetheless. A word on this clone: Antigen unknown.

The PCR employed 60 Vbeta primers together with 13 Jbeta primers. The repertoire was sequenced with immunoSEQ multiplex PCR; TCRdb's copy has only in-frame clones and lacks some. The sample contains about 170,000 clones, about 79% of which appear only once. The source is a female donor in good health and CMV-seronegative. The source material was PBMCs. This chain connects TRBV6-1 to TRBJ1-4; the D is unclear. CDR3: CASSEGTRRDEKLFF. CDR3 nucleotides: TGTGCCAGCAGTGAAGGGACCAGGCGGGATGAAAAACTGTTTTTT.